This TCR beta chain is drawn from a study of Ad26.COV2.S vaccination and SARS-CoV-2 variants (dated by TCRdb to about 2021). Regarding the research as a whole: Vaccine-arm donors were drawn from COV1001, a multicentre, randomized, double-blind, placebo-controlled phase I-IIa trial of Ad26.COV2.S in healthy adults. Dosing of Ad26.COV2.S was intramuscular, at either 5x10^10 or 1x10^11 viral particles, delivered as one shot or as two shots spaced 56 days apart. TCRbeta repertoire sequencing served as the tool for gauging how specific and how broad the SARS-CoV-2-reactive T cell receptors were following Ad26.COV2.S vaccination. The TCR-sequenced set comprised about 32 samples: around 20 Ad26.COV2.S vaccine recipients, 5 placebo recipients and 8 SARS-CoV-2 convalescent individuals. Participants in the trial were split at random into five groups of five each, receiving low-dose or high-dose Ad26.COV2.S once or twice, or else placebo on both occasions. Investigators remained blinded to trial group allocation during experiments and outcome assessment.

Based on the germline V gene, the CDR1 and CDR2 sequences are SQVTM and ANQGSEA. Deletion took 5 bases off V and 2 bases off J, with a span of 13 bases between the germline ends. The CDR3 runs 14 amino acids, cysteine and phenylalanine included. The kept DNA is CDR3 alone, 42 bases in frame from the first base. The treatment or condition label, as the study defines it: some 19 received Ad26.COV2.S at low or high dose, single or two shots; about 5 received placebo; per-sample allocation not given. Repertoires of vaccine and placebo recipients were sequenced from samples taken on day 63 after the first injection. In Cohort 1b, roughly 25 adults aged 18-55 years were enrolled at a single site in Boston, USA, between 29 July and 7 August 2020. As a vaccine, Ad26.COV2.S was a replication-incompetent adenovirus type 26 vector that expressed a prefusion-stabilized SARS-CoV-2 spike protein derived from the original Wuhan strain.

The research as a whole found: Vaccine and placebo recipients had comparable non-spike TCR breadth, which fits with the vaccine containing only spike. The study was not powered to compare responses between vaccine doses or regimens. Ad26.COV2.S recipients had higher spike-specific TCR breadth than placebo recipients (P = 0.0014). The authors noted that total T cell responses may have been underestimated by the TCR breadth and depth analyses. After vaccination, substantial breadth of spike-specific CD8+ and CD4+ T cell responses was reported.

The immunoSEQ Assay was used to sequence TCRbeta CDR3 regions. After extraction, genomic DNA underwent amplification by bias-controlled multiplex PCR, followed by high-throughput sequencing. Turning to the authors' computational methods: Collapsing and filtering of sequences were performed to quantify the absolute abundance of each unique TCRbeta CDR3 region. T cell fraction was estimated by normalizing TCRbeta template counts to usable DNA, with usable DNA measured through amplification of reference genes found in all nucleated cells. Repertoire TCRs were annotated as SARS-CoV-2-specific when V gene, CDR3 amino acid sequence and J gene were exactly matched to a known reactive TCR set. The reference SARS-CoV-2 TCR set was derived from MIRA and filtered for enrichment in COVID-19-positive ImmuneCODE repertoires, a step that removed public or cross-reactive TCRs. Using the MIRA antigens, annotated TCRs were further analysed by specific ORF or by position within an ORF. Depth was the summed frequency of annotated unique rearrangements, while breadth was defined as annotated unique rearrangements over total unique productive rearrangements. Two-sided Wilcoxon rank-sum tests were used to compare TCR breadth between groups. This immuneACCESS table, as held by TCRdb, lists in-frame sequences with V and J called but not all clones. Of the missing ones, under half trace to an unresolved V gene in checked studies; the others have no known cause. V, J and clone size were drawn from that table, and D and trimming were deduced from the DNA. This sample has more than 300,000 clones in its table, and about nine tenths of those were observed once. The top ten clones comprise 6.4% of the sample.

In the case of this clone: Its antigen specificity is not known. Qualities for individual bases were not recorded, and no much larger clone is one base off.

The material was peripheral blood, obtained in a trial of Ad26.COV2.S vaccine versus placebo. The receptor comes from a person aged 18-65 years who received the Ad26.COV2.S COVID-19 vaccine or a placebo. The V and J genes are TRBV29-1 and TRBJ2-1; tentative D gene TRBD2, with 6 bases matching. The CDR3 is CSVSVGRTYNEQFF. The nucleotide sequence reads as follows: TGCAGCGTTTCTGTCGGGAGAACCTACAATGAGCAGTTCTTC.